One and the same sample provided the 25 T cell receptor beta chains below, sequenced in a study of blood T cell repertoires in COVID-19. TCRdb keeps only in-frame clones here, not all; method: immunoSEQ multiplex PCR. Of roughly 350,000 clones in the sample, more than 70% are singletons; the top ten hold 8.5% to 12%. What was sequenced was peripheral blood. Receptor source: a woman younger than 45 with COVID-19, enrolled during active disease.

This CDR3 reads CASSLGTGAYEQYF. In DNA form, the CDR3 reads TGTGCCAGCAGCTTAGGGACAGGGGCCTACGAGCAGTACTTC. This sequence joins TRBV11-2 and TRBJ2-7; 9 bases align to TRBD1. V lost 1 base, J lost 2 bases, and 0 bases stayed unmatched. Germline V gene sequence: CDR1 SGHAT, CDR2 FQNNGV. The CDR3 loop spans 14 amino acids.

The chain links TRBV10-2 to TRBJ2-5; 9 bases are shared with TRBD2. The CDR3 is made up of 14 amino acids. Germline V CDR1 and CDR2: WSHSY, SAAADI. The J segment lost 7 bases and the V segment lost 6 bases, leaving 9 bases of the junction unmatched. CDR3 coding DNA: TGCGCCAGCAGAACTAGCGGGTCTGGAGTGACCCAGTACTTC. It is translated as CASRTSGSGVTQYF.

V and J are TRBV20-1 and TRBJ2-7, with TRBD2 as a possible D gene (6 bases). Trimming cost V 5 bases and J 3 bases, with 8 bases left between them. The CDR3 is 11 residues long. Per the germline V gene, CDR1 is DFQATT and CDR2 is SNEGSKA (reference sequence). DNA for the CDR3: TGCAGTGCTCACGGGGGCTACGAGCAGTACTTC. Its protein product is CSAHGGYEQYF.

J is TRBJ2-3 and V is TRBV6-5, with no clear D. The CDR3 has 12 amino acids. The germline gives CDR1 MNHEY, CDR2 SVGAGI. V lost 0 bases, J lost 6 bases, and 4 bases lay in between. CDR3: CASSYSRDTQYF. CDR3 bases: TGTGCCAGCAGTTACTCTCGGGATACGCAGTATTTT.

This clone has more than one count but fewer than ten. The chain links TRBV5-4 to TRBJ2-3; tentatively, D is TRBD1 (6 bases). V was cut by 0 bases and J by 1 base, with 12 bases left in between. Germline V gene lookup returns CDR1 SGHNT and CDR2 YYREEE (reference sequence). The CDR3 loop spans 16 amino acids. DNA of the CDR3: TGTGCCAGCAGCTTGGGGTTACAGGGTGGCACAGATACGCAGTATTTT. Protein sequence: CASSLGLQGGTDTQYF. Full variable domain (missing parts from reference TRBV5-4 and TRBJ2-3): ETGVTQSPTHLIKTRGQQVTLRCSSQSGHNTVSWYQQALGQGPQFIFQYYREEENGRGNFPPRFSGLQFPNYSSELNVNALELDDSALYLCASSLGLQGGTDTQYFGPGTRLTVL.

This sequence joins TRBV28 and TRBJ2-2; D perhaps matches TRBD1 (5 bases). Germline V gives CDR1 MDHEN, CDR2 SYDVKM. CDR3 size: 16 residues. V was trimmed by 6 bases and J by 4 bases, leaving 18 bases between them. The CDR3 spells CASRANRRLTTGELFF. DNA for the CDR3: TGTGCCAGCAGGGCCAACAGGCGACTGACCACCGGGGAGCTGTTTTTT.

There are a few counts of this clone. The V and J genes are TRBV9 and TRBJ2-7; 12 bases agree with TRBD1. The CDR3 runs 15 residues. CDR1 SGDLS and CDR2 YYNGEE come from the germline V gene. Trimming removed 4 bases from V and 7 bases from J; junction bases left unmatched: 9. The CDR3 DNA reads TGTGCCAGCAGCCGGTGGGGACAGGGGGCAGGTGAGCAGTACTTC. Its protein product is CASSRWGQGAGEQYF.

The gene calls are TRBV3-1 (or the pseudogene TRBV3-2) and TRBJ2-5, with D possibly TRBD2 on 6 matching bases. The CDR3 has 15 amino acids. The V gene's germline CDR1 is LGHDT and CDR2 YNNKEL (reference sequence). Trimming shortened V by 4 bases and J by 10 bases, and 22 bases separated the two germline ends. The CDR3 region has the DNA TGTGCCAGCAGCCCGCCTTGGCGGGATTCGGGGGACCAGTACTTC. Protein product: CASSPPWRDSGDQYF.

The chain uses TRBV19 and TRBJ2-5; 10 bases match TRBD1. The CDR3 is made up of 14 amino acids. The V gene end was trimmed by 7 bases and the J gene end by 2 bases; junction bases not matched to a gene: 4. The germline V gene has CDR1 LNHDA and CDR2 SQIVND (reference sequence). CDR3 nucleotides: TGTGCCAGTAACAGGGACAGGGGACAAGAGACCCAGTACTTC. This codes for CASNRDRGQETQYF.

V usage is TRBV24-1 and J usage is TRBJ2-2; 11 bases align to TRBD2. The CDR3 totals 18 residues. J gave up 4 bases and V 5 bases, and 11 bases lay outside the gene matches. Germline CDR1 and CDR2: KGHDR and SFDVKD. The CDR3 protein is CATSVPSLAGVSTGELFF. Here the CDR3 DNA reads TGTGCCACCAGTGTCCCTTCACTAGCGGGAGTAAGCACCGGGGAGCTGTTTTTT.

V usage is TRBV15 and J usage is TRBJ1-1; D is undetermined. The germline V gene encodes CDR1 LNHNV and CDR2 YYDKDF (reference sequence). The CDR3 covers 12 residues. Trimming pared 6 bases from V and 3 bases from J, leaving 8 bases between. For the CDR3, the DNA is TGTGCCACCAGGCGGGGAGACACTGAAGCTTTCTTT. Amino acids: CATRRGDTEAFF.

This clone was detected a few times. The chain is built from TRBV5-8 and TRBJ2-3; a weak D match, TRBD2 (5 bases). The V gene lost 4 bases and the J gene lost 4 bases, with 16 bases spanning the gap. Germline CDR1 and CDR2: SGHTS and YDEGEE. The CDR3 contains 15 residues. For the CDR3, the DNA is TGTGCCAGCAGCCCTACTACCCGGGGAGCAGATACGCAGTATTTT. It yields the protein CASSPTTRGADTQYF.

The chain recombines TRBV6-6 with TRBJ1-4; TRBD1 matches at 7 bases. Germline V gives CDR1 MNHNY, CDR2 SVGAGI (reference sequence). The CDR3 sequence is 13 residues long. J gave up 8 bases and V 2 bases, and 2 bases lay outside the gene matches. In nucleotides, the CDR3 is TGTGCCAGCAGTTACGAGGGGGCGGAAAAACTGTTTTTT. It encodes CASSYEGAEKLFF.

This clone was seen once. This chain uses TRBV2 with TRBJ2-4, with 12 bases matching TRBD2. Germline CDR1 SNHLY, CDR2 FYNNEI. This CDR3 contains 14 residues. V trimming: 5 bases; J trimming: 14 bases; junction bases outside the gene matches: 10. This CDR3 is CASSTEGLAGSEYF. The CDR3 nucleotides read TGTGCCAGCAGTACAGAAGGACTAGCGGGATCAGAGTACTTC.

V usage is TRBV5-6 and J usage is TRBJ2-3; tentative D call: TRBD2 (6 bases). V lost 2 bases, J lost 1 base, and 14 bases lay in between. Germline values: CDR1 SGHDT, CDR2 YYEEEE. The CDR3 runs to 16 residues. CDR3 DNA: TGTGCCAGCAGCTTACCCGGGACTCCTCGCACAGATACGCAGTATTTT. It is translated as CASSLPGTPRTDTQYF.

The chain uses TRBV7-8 and TRBJ1-2; D is unresolved. The V end lost 1 base, the J end lost 2 bases, and 5 bases lay between the germline ends. Germline CDR1 reads SGHVS; CDR2 reads FQNEAQ. The CDR3 runs 13 residues. The CDR3 DNA sequence: TGTGCCAGCAGCTTAGGTGTAAACTATGGCTACACCTTC. This sequence encodes CASSLGVNYGYTF.

CDR3 bases: TGCGCCACCCAGACAGATTACGAGCAGTACTTC. As protein: CATQTDYEQYF. The rearrangement joins TRBV10-1 to TRBJ2-7, with D tentatively TRBD1 (5 bases). Germline CDR1 reads WNHNN; CDR2 reads SYGVQD (reference sequence). V lost 10 bases and J 4 bases, leaving 11 bases between the germline ends. This CDR3 spans 11 amino acids.

This clone has just a few counts. The chain links TRBV28 to TRBJ2-7, with a weak D call TRBD2 (6 bases). CDR1 is MDHEN and CDR2 is SYDVKM in the germline V gene. V was cut by 8 bases and J by 7 bases, with 24 bases left in between. The CDR3 covers 15 residues. The CDR3 region is CASGVPGLSSLEQYF. The CDR3 DNA is TGTGCCAGCGGCGTACCGGGACTTAGTTCCCTGGAGCAGTACTTC.

This CDR3 is CASSQDSNSPLHF. CDR3 DNA sequence: TGTGCCAGCAGCCAGGACAGTAATTCACCCCTCCACTTT. The chain joins TRBV2 to TRBJ1-6; D is perhaps TRBD1 (6 bases). Germline V gene data show CDR1 as SNHLY and CDR2 as FYNNEI. Trimming took 6 bases from V and 6 from J, leaving 9 bases between them. CDR3 length equals 13 residues.

The chain employs TRBV7-9 and TRBJ2-1; D is unclear. Germline CDR1 SEHNR, CDR2 FQNEAQ (reference sequence). The CDR3 consists of 15 residues. Trimming left V 5 bases short and J 7 bases short, with 18 bases between. The CDR3 region is CASSPASMKINEQFF. The CDR3 DNA reads TGTGCCAGCAGCCCCGCTAGTATGAAAATAAATGAGCAGTTCTTC. The complete variable domain, with remaining parts taken from reference TRBV7-9 and TRBJ2-1, reads DTGVSQNPRHKITKRGQNVTFRCDPISEHNRLYWYRQTLGQGPEFLTYFQNEAQLEKSRLLSDRFSAERPKGSFSTLEIQRTEQGDSAMYLCASSPASMKINEQFFGPGTRLTVL.

V is TRBV28 and J is TRBJ2-3; 7 nucleotides agree with TRBD2. Germline loops: CDR1 MDHEN, CDR2 SYDVKM. V dropped 4 bases and J dropped 8; count of bases not matched to a gene: 12. The CDR3 consists of 15 residues. The CDR3 here is CASSWPTSGGVTQYF. In DNA form, the CDR3 reads TGTGCCAGCAGTTGGCCCACTAGTGGGGGGGTTACGCAGTATTTT.

V and J are TRBV5-1 and TRBJ2-3; D is perhaps TRBD2 (6 bases). The CDR3 sequence is 14 residues long. The ends were cut back, 7 bases at V and 3 bases at J, with 15 bases in the middle. Germline V CDR1 and CDR2: SGHRS, YFSETQ. CDR3 DNA sequence: TGCGCCAGCGGGCCGCAGGGAGGAACAGATACGCAGTATTTT. Amino acids: CASGPQGGTDTQYF.

The CDR3 nucleotides read TGTGCCGGCTCCCGCCGCCGGGGAGAGACCCAGTACTTC. Amino acid sequence: CAGSRRRGETQYF. The V gene is TRBV30, the J gene TRBJ2-5; tentative D call: TRBD2 (5 bases). The germline V and J ends were trimmed by 8 bases and 4 bases, with 17 bases remaining between them. This CDR3 is built from 13 residues. Germline CDR1 and CDR2: GTSNPN and SVGIG (reference sequence).

This sequence joins TRBV7-2 and TRBJ1-5; perhaps TRBD1 as D (5 bases). Germline V CDR1 and CDR2: SGHTA, FQGNSA. CDR3 length: 15 amino acids. V shed 5 bases and J shed 3 bases, with 14 bases lying between them. The CDR3 bases are TGTGCCAGCAGCCCCCAGACAGCGATCAATCAGCCCCAGCATTTT. Its translation: CASSPQTAINQPQHF.

The genes are TRBV29-1 and TRBJ2-5; tentative D call: TRBD2 (5 bases). The CDR3 length is 12 residues. Germline lookup yields CDR1 SQVTM and CDR2 ANQGSEA. V shed 6 bases and J shed 1 base, with 9 bases lying between them. In DNA, the CDR3 is TGCAGCGTGAGCGGTGCCCAAGAGACCCAGTACTTC. Its translation is CSVSGAQETQYF.